The clone carrying this T cell receptor beta chain was seen a few times. No antigen is known for it. Germline CDR1 is SNHLY and CDR2 is FYNNEI. The CDR3 has 14 amino acids. V was pared by 1 base and J by 10 bases, with 7 bases of the junction left unmatched. Donors counted as nominally healthy when sampled, yet unrecorded immune exposures were likely. The PCR used 60 Vbeta and 13 Jbeta primers. Here immunoSEQ multiplex PCR was the method, and the copy in TCRdb shows in-frame clones only, minus some. The sample gives about 240,000 clones, roughly four fifths of which show up once; roughly 7.4% is in the top ten. This specimen comes from a study of cytomegalovirus exposure and HLA in healthy donors. Study results and caveats: A later analysis associated around 17,000 TCR beta sequences with HLA alleles at a 0.05 false discovery rate. Confirmation in vitro established that three CMV-associated chains were specific for CMV antigens. A later analysis linked a missense variant in DCLRE1C to the trimming of TCR beta V and J genes.

This sequence originates from a woman aged 55 to 70 in good health and CMV-seropositive. Sequencing input: PBMCs. V usage is TRBV2 and J usage is TRBJ2-1; 7 positions agree with TRBD2. Here the CDR3 DNA reads TGTGCCAGCAGTGAAGGTCTCACCGGGAGGGAGCAGTTCTTC. It is translated as CASSEGLTGREQFF. Full variable domain (missing parts from reference TRBV2 and TRBJ2-1): EPEVTQTPSHQVTQMGQEVILRCVPISNHLYFYWYRQILGQKVEFLVSFYNNEISEKSEIFDDQFSVERPDGSNFTLKIRSTKLEDSAMYFCASSEGLTGREQFFGPGTRLTVL.